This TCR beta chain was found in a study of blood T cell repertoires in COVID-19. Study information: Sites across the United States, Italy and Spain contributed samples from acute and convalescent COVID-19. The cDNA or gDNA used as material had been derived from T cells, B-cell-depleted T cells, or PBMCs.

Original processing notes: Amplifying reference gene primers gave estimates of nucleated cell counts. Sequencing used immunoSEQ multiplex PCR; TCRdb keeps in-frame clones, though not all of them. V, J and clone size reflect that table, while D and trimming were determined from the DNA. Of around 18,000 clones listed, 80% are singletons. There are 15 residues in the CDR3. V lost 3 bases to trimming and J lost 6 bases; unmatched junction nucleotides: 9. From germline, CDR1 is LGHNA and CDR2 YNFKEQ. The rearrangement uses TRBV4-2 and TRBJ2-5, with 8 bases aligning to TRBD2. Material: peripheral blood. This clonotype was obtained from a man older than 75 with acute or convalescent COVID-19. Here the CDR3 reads CASSHYSGVEKTQYF. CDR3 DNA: TGTGCCAGCAGCCATTATAGCGGGGTTGAAAAGACCCAGTACTTC.